The 11 T cell receptor beta chains given below trace back to one sample, sequenced in a study of cytomegalovirus exposure and HLA in healthy donors (dated by TCRdb to 2017 to 2019). Libraries were made using the immunoSEQ multiplex PCR assay. For the multiplex PCR, a mixture combining 60 forward primers for TCR Vbeta segments and 13 reverse primers for TCR Jbeta segments was used. The immuneACCESS repertoire file appears here via TCRdb, limited to in-frame rearrangements. These files lack a portion of the clones; in checked studies, under half of the deficit traces to unresolved V genes, and the cause of the others is not known. The sample table shows about 200,000 clones, and around 77% are seen once. The top ten hold less than 3.5% of the sample. Specimen: PBMCs. The receptors derive from a woman younger than 45 in good health and CMV-seronegative.

The J gene is TRBJ2-1, the V gene TRBV7-9, with 8 bases matching TRBD2. Germline trimming cut 2 bases from V and 5 bases from J; bases unmatched to any gene: 8. The CDR3 is 16 amino acids. Germline V gene data show CDR1 as SEHNR and CDR2 as FQNEAQ (reference sequence). The CDR3 loop is CASSLTRGVGNNEQFF. CDR3 DNA: TGTGCCAGCAGCTTAACGCGGGGGGTTGGCAACAATGAGCAGTTCTTC.

The chain couples TRBV30 to TRBJ2-3; D may be TRBD2 (6 bases). Germline CDR1 is GTSNPN and CDR2 is SVGIG (reference sequence). V lost 2 bases, J lost 2 bases, and 11 bases lay in between. There are 14 residues in the CDR3. The CDR3 DNA follows: TGTGCCTGGAGTAGCGGGCCCCTCACAGATACGCAGTATTTT. Protein: CAWSSGPLTDTQYF. Full variable domain (rest looked up from reference TRBV30 and TRBJ2-3): SQTIHQWPATLVQPVGSPLSLECTVEGTSNPNLYWYRQAAGRGLQLLFYSVGIGQISSEVPQNLSASRPQDRQFILSSKKLLLSDSGFYLCAWSSGPLTDTQYFGPGTRLTVL.

This clone showed up just once. V is TRBV2 and J is TRBJ2-1; 9 nucleotides align to TRBD1. Germline lookup yields CDR1 SNHLY and CDR2 FYNNEI. J was trimmed by 8 bases and V by 7 bases; bases with no gene match: 6. CDR3 size: 13 residues. The CDR3 loop is CASKDRGTDEQFF. Written as DNA, the CDR3 is TGTGCCAGCAAGGACAGGGGAACGGATGAGCAGTTCTTC. Looking up the rest from reference TRBV2 and TRBJ2-1 gives the full variable domain: EPEVTQTPSHQVTQMGQEVILRCVPISNHLYFYWYRQILGQKVEFLVSFYNNEISEKSEIFDDQFSVERPDGSNFTLKIRSTKLEDSAMYFCASKDRGTDEQFFGPGTRLTVL.

The chain is built from TRBV28 and TRBJ2-7; the match to TRBD2 covers 7 bases. The CDR3 is 14 amino acids. The V segment lost 6 bases and the J segment 3 bases; nucleotides outside the gene matches: 8. CDR1 is MDHEN and CDR2 is SYDVKM in the germline V gene. CDR3 in amino acids: CASSTGGLVYEQYF. The CDR3 DNA follows: TGTGCCAGCAGCACGGGAGGCCTCGTCTACGAGCAGTACTTC.

This clone was seen a few times. The chain recombines TRBV4-2 with TRBJ2-7; no clear D gene. Germline V gene sequence: CDR1 LGHNA, CDR2 YNFKEQ. This CDR3 comprises 15 residues. The V and J ends lost 2 bases and 1 base respectively, with 12 bases between them. CDR3 loop: CASSQKSVYSYEQYF. CDR3 bases: TGTGCCAGCAGCCAAAAAAGCGTATATTCCTACGAGCAGTACTTC.

This chain joins TRBV7-9 and TRBJ1-1, with a tentative D call TRBD1 (6 bases). Trimming left V 3 bases short and J 6 bases short, with 23 bases between. CDR1 is SEHNR and CDR2 is FQNEAQ in the germline V gene (reference sequence). The CDR3 has 17 amino acids. This CDR3 is CASSFQLMTGVSPEAFF. For the CDR3, the DNA is TGTGCCAGCAGCTTCCAACTAATGACAGGAGTTAGCCCTGAAGCTTTCTTT.

This clone was found once. This sequence joins TRBV9 and TRBJ2-7; 13 nucleotides match TRBD2. Germline V gives CDR1 SGDLS, CDR2 YYNGEE. The CDR3 runs 16 residues. After removal of 3 bases from V and 2 bases from J, the junction contained 5 bases not matched to a gene. The CDR3 here is CASSATSGGTPYEQYF. CDR3 bases: TGTGCCAGCAGCGCGACTAGCGGGGGGACCCCCTACGAGCAGTACTTC.

Notes on this clone: Other nucleotide sequences in the sample specify the same CDR3. CDR3: CASSLRGLGYTF. The CDR3 DNA reads TGTGCCAGCAGTTTAAGGGGTCTTGGCTACACCTTC. This chain joins TRBV28 and TRBJ1-2; a weak D match, TRBD1 (5 bases). V was shortened by 2 bases and J by 7 bases, with 8 bases between the two germline ends. The germline V gene encodes CDR1 MDHEN and CDR2 SYDVKM. The CDR3 consists of 12 residues.

The chain employs TRBV29-1 and TRBJ2-7; perhaps TRBD2 as D (7 bases). Germline V gene sequence: CDR1 SQVTM, CDR2 ANQGSEA. Trimming stripped 4 bases from V and 0 bases from J, with 10 bases between. The CDR3 covers 13 residues. The CDR3 loop is CSVGGGSSYEQYF. The CDR3 DNA is TGCAGCGTTGGGGGGGGCAGCTCCTACGAGCAGTACTTC.

In its sample, this clone was seen a few times. The gene calls are TRBV5-1 and TRBJ2-5, with 10 bases that match TRBD2. J lost 0 bases, V lost 4 bases, and 12 bases had no gene match. The CDR3 runs 18 residues. Per germline, CDR1 SGHRS and CDR2 YFSETQ. The DNA for the CDR3 is TGCGCCAGCAGCGGAGCCCTAGCGGGGGAACGGTACCAAGAGACCCAGTACTTC. Its translation: CASSGALAGERYQETQYF.

The CDR3: CASSWGRREQYF. CDR3 nucleotides: TGTGCCAGCAGCTGGGGGAGGCGGGAGCAGTACTTC. The J gene is TRBJ2-7, the V gene TRBV11-2; D might be TRBD2 (6 bases). The V and J ends lost 4 bases and 7 bases respectively, with 11 bases between them. This CDR3 is built from 12 residues. The germline V gene has CDR1 SGHAT and CDR2 FQNNGV. Full variable domain (remainder filled in from reference TRBV11-2 and TRBJ2-7): EAGVAQSPRYKIIEKRQSVAFWCNPISGHATLYWYQQILGQGPKLLIQFQNNGVVDDSQLPKDRFSAERLKGVDSTLKIQPAKLEDSAVYLCASSWGRREQYFGPGTRLTVT.